These T cell receptor beta chains were read from a single sample in a study of identical twins. TCRdb redid the calling of the 5' RACE reads with MiXCR, one entry per CDR3 protein. The sample records about 660,000 distinct CDR3 sequences, roughly 8% being singletons. These data were also reused for a study on yellow fever vaccine responses in identical twins.

The sequenced material came from PBMCs. Receptors originate from a woman younger than 35 in good health. Both conserved end residues are part of each CDR3. Fields, in order: clone size, J gene, D gene, V gene, CDR3 DNA, CDR3 protein. D genes are given only for firm matches. Where a row states a size, it is once, few, many or the class of an expanded clone; other rows omit it.

NA,TRBJ2-3,TRBD2,TRBV20-1,TGCAGTGCGCATCTAGCGGGACTTACAGATACGCAGTATTTT,CSAHLAGLTDTQYF
NA,TRBJ2-7,TRBD2,TRBV29-1,TGCAGCGTCAGGACTAGCGGGGCCTACGAGCAGTACTTC,CSVRTSGAYEQYF
few,TRBJ2-6,NA,TRBV21-1,TGTGCCAGCAGCAGGACAGGGGGGAGCCAGGGGGCCAACGTCCTGACTTTC,CASSRTGGSQGANVLTF
few,TRBJ1-3,NA,TRBV7-3,TGTGCCAGCAGCTTATCGGCAGAGAGCTCTGGAAACACCATATATTTT,CASSLSAESSGNTIYF
few,TRBJ2-7,NA,TRBV7-9,TGTGCCAGCAGCGTCTCCAGGGGTGAGATTTACGAGCAGTACTTC,CASSVSRGEIYEQYF
few,TRBJ2-3,NA,TRBV7-3,TGTGCCAGCAGCCCGGACGTCGGTTCAGATACGCAGTATTTT,CASSPDVGSDTQYF
NA,TRBJ2-5,NA,TRBV7-6,TGTGCCAGCAGCTTAGCGCTCAACTCACAAGAGACCCAGTACTTC,CASSLALNSQETQYF
NA,TRBJ2-1,TRBD2,TRBV7-3,TGTGCCAGCAGCTTAAGTGTAGGCGGGGGTGAGCAGTTCTTC,CASSLSVGGGEQFF
NA,TRBJ2-7,NA,TRBV27,TGTGCCAGCAGTTATAAAGGCTCCTACGAGCAGTACTTC,CASSYKGSYEQYF
many,TRBJ2-3,TRBD2,TRBV29-1,TGCAGCGTCCTAGGACTAGCGGGGGGGGGAAGCACAGATACGCAGTATTTT,CSVLGLAGGGSTDTQYF
few,TRBJ2-5,NA,TRBV6-6,TGTGCCAGCAGTTACCGGGCAACGGAGACCCAGTACTTC,CASSYRATETQYF
NA,TRBJ2-2,TRBD1,TRBV7-3,TGTGCCAGCAGCCCCTGGGACAGGGGAACCGGGGAGCTGTTTTTT,CASSPWDRGTGELFF
few,TRBJ2-3,TRBD2,TRBV5-1,TGCGCCAGCAGCTTGGCCCTAGCGGGGCTTACGCAGTATTTT,CASSLALAGLTQYF
NA,TRBJ2-7,NA,TRBV2,TGTGCCAGCATGACGGGCCAGATCTACGAGCAGTACTTC,CASMTGQIYEQYF
many,TRBJ2-4,TRBD1,TRBV11-2,TGTGCCAGCAGCACGGACAGGGGGGTCCACATTCAGTACTTC,CASSTDRGVHIQYF
NA,TRBJ2-1,NA,TRBV9,TGTGCCAGCACCTTAGCGGAGGGCAGGGAGCAGTTCTTC,CASTLAEGREQFF
NA,TRBJ1-4,TRBD1,TRBV27,TGTGCCAGCAGTACTCTCGGGACAGGCGGACCCTTTAATGAAAAACTGTTTTTT,CASSTLGTGGPFNEKLFF
NA,TRBJ2-7,NA,TRBV12-5,TGTGCTAGTGGCTCGGACAATTCCTACGAGCAGTACTTC,CASGSDNSYEQYF
NA,TRBJ1-4,TRBD1,TRBV12-3/TRBV12-4,TGTGCCAGCAGTTCACAGGGGGGTAGTGAAAAACTGTTTTTT,CASSSQGGSEKLFF
few,TRBJ2-3,TRBD2,TRBV5-4,TGTGCCAGCAGCTTAGGACTAGCGGGAGGGAATACGCAGTATTTT,CASSLGLAGGNTQYF
NA,TRBJ1-2,NA,TRBV29-1,TGCAGCGTTGAAGGGGTTGATGGCTACACCTTC,CSVEGVDGYTF
many,TRBJ2-7,TRBD2,TRBV4-3,TGCGCCAGCAGCCACACCGGGACTATTTCGTACAGCGAGCAGTACTTC,CASSHTGTISYSEQYF
NA,TRBJ1-1,NA,TRBV5-1,TGCGCCAGCAGCTTGGACAGAAGTGAAGCTTTCTTT,CASSLDRSEAFF
NA,TRBJ2-1,NA,TRBV4-3,TGCGCCAGCAGCCAAGGCCGACTCGCGAGTAAGCAGTTCTTC,CASSQGRLASKQFF
NA,TRBJ2-4,TRBD2,TRBV28,TGTGCCAGCAGTTTAGCGGGGGACGGGAAAAACATTCAGTACTTC,CASSLAGDGKNIQYF
NA,TRBJ2-3,TRBD2,TRBV25-1,TGTGCCAGCAGTGAATTGGCGGGGCTAGCGGGTAGCACAGATACGCAGTATTTT,CASSELAGLAGSTDTQYF
NA,TRBJ2-7,NA,TRBV4-2,TGTGCCAGCAGCCTTAGCCCGGGGGGCGGGGACGAGCAGTACTTC,CASSLSPGGGDEQYF
few,TRBJ2-1,TRBD1,TRBV9,TGTGCCAGCAGCGTAGGAAGGACAGGGATCTATGAGCAGTTCTTC,CASSVGRTGIYEQFF